The 6 T cell receptor beta chains presented below share a single source sample, sequenced in a study of Graves' ophthalmopathy and Graves' hyperthyroidism. Transcripts of RNA were the source for amplifying TCR beta CDR3 regions. The library came from an HTBI-primed first-round RT-PCR and a second-round multiplex PCR. TCRdb called the multiplex PCR reads again in MiXCR, with one record for every CDR3 protein. The profile shows about 740,000 distinct CDR3 sequences, roughly two fifths of them singletons. The material sequenced was peripheral blood. Every receptor here comes from an adult man with Graves' ophthalmopathy.

Regarding this clonotype: This may be a read error: a much more frequent sequence differs by one nucleotide. The chain carries TRBV25-1 and TRBJ1-1; D is uncertain. This CDR3 has 15 residues. CDR1 is MGHDK, CDR2 SYGVNS, per germline. Written as DNA, the CDR3 is TGTGCCAGCAGTGAATTTCGTGGGATGAACACTGAAGCTCTCTTT. As protein: CASSEFRGMNTEALF.

CDR3 nucleotides: TGTGCCAGCATACCTCAGGGAGTGAGCAATCAGCCCCTCCACTTT. This translates into CASIPQGVSNQPLHF. V is TRBV25-1 and J is TRBJ1-6; tentatively, D is TRBD1 (5 bases). The CDR3 runs 15 residues. Germline-derived CDR1 and CDR2 are MGHDK and SYGVNS. V lost 7 bases and J lost 13, with 23 bases in between.

The V gene is TRBV12-3 or TRBV12-4, the J gene TRBJ1-6, with TRBD1 as a possible D gene (5 bases). The CDR3 runs 15 residues. V was cut by 5 bases and J by 1 base, with 9 bases left in between. Here the CDR3 reads CASSSRESYNSPLHF. The CDR3 bases are TGTGCCAGCAGTAGCAGGGAATCCTATAATTCACCCCTCCACTTT.

DNA of the CDR3: TGTGCCAGCGGAGGGGCTGCGGGGTCCCGAAACACCATATATTTT. Translated, it gives CASGGAAGSRNTIYF. This chain connects TRBV6-5 to TRBJ1-3, with D possibly being TRBD1 (5 bases). V was cut by 8 bases and J by 5 bases, with 19 bases left in between. The CDR3 runs 15 residues. CDR1 MNHEY and CDR2 SVGAGI come from the germline V gene.

The chain has TRBV7-9 and TRBJ2-7; D might be TRBD2 (5 bases). The germline V and J ends were trimmed by 3 bases and 6 bases, with 9 bases remaining between them. The CDR3 extends over 12 amino acids. The germline CDR1 and CDR2 sequences are SEHNR and FQNEAQ (reference sequence). CDR3 nucleotide sequence: TGTGCCAGCAGCTTGTCCGGGATCGAGCAGTACTTC. Encoded protein: CASSLSGIEQYF.

The chain employs TRBV10-3 and TRBJ2-2, with 7 bases identical to TRBD1. CDR1 and CDR2 from the germline V gene are ENHRY and SYGVKD. With 10 bases clipped from V and 4 bases from J, the junction kept 6 bases outside the gene matches. CDR3 length equals 13 residues. CDR3 sequence: CATKQGPTGELFF. In DNA, the CDR3 is TGTGCCACAAAACAGGGGCCCACCGGGGAGCTGTTTTTT.